The subject of this entry is one T cell receptor (beta chain). The antigen this receptor binds is unknown. Base quality data are lacking; no much larger clone is found one base away. Library preparation used PCR. TCRdb shows the sequencer as Illumina HiSeq 4000. High-throughput sequencing was used to profile the CDR3 region of the TCR beta-chain in every patient. The paper's data handling went like this. CDR3 differences across clinicopathological groups were used to build a classifier for discriminating distant-metastatic papillary thyroid cancer patients. The Shannon index was used to measure repertoire diversity, and the Morisita-Horn index was used to measure how similar tumor and blood repertoires were. TCRdb itself trimmed the public reads at Q25 with fastp, ran MiXCR and retained productive beta chains. These V and J calls derive from TCRdb rather than the authors' analysis. Within this sample are a few thousand clones, with approximately 30% of them counted one time only. Jointly, the top ten make up approximately 17% of the sample.

These data belong to a study of metastatic and nonmetastatic thyroid tumors (dated by TCRdb to 2018 to 2020). Regarding the complete study: The researchers compared repertoires between peripheral blood samples and tumor or nodule tissue samples from patients with malignant or benign thyroid disease. On the study overall, not on this receptor specifically: TCR beta diversity was reported as significantly higher in malignant tumors than in benign nodules, in both blood and tumor samples.

Trimming takes 3 bases off V and 2 bases off J; junction bases not matched to a gene: 5. Reading the germline V gene (reference sequence) gives CDR1 GTSNPN and CDR2 SVGIG. Including cysteine and phenylalanine, the CDR3 has 14 amino acids. The only DNA kept is the CDR3, 42 bases in frame from the first base. Before undergoing thyroid surgery, none of the patients had been given any kind of treatment. The study retrospectively analysed patient clinical samples collected from about 2012 to 2019 using T-cell receptor beta sequencing. Input material: adjacent normal tissue. This chain is built from TRBV30 and TRBJ2-7, and 9 junction bases match TRBD1. The TCR was taken from a female donor with papillary thyroid cancer or a benign thyroid nodule (not recorded which). Some clones in this sample may be carry-over from other donors' samples. This receptor has the CDR3 CAWREGQGPYEQYF. The bases are TGTGCCTGGAGGGAGGGACAGGGACCCTACGAGCAGTACTTC.